This T cell receptor (beta chain) emerged from a study of PD-1 blockade in classical Hodgkin lymphoma. Overall study: Nivolumab dosed at 3 mg/kg went to patients intravenously every 2 weeks.

Stated time point: cycle 4 day 1 (C4D1), after around six weeks of nivolumab. Relapse after autologous stem cell transplantation occurred in every patient, and brentuximab vedotin exposure varied. General study results and limits: Baseline diversity was lower in partial responders and progressors than complete responders.

A word on this clone: Its specificity is unknown.

The protocol was immunoSEQ multiplex PCR, while the TCRdb copy is restricted to in-frame clones and leaves out a portion. Here the sample spans 100,000 or so clones, 85% to 95% being singletons. V lost 5 bases, J lost 2 bases, and 6 bases stayed unmatched. CDR3 size: 15 residues. Germline CDR1 SGHTA, CDR2 FQGNSA. The chain carries TRBV7-2 and TRBJ2-3; TRBD2 agrees at 8 bases. The source material was peripheral blood mononuclear cells (PBMCs), sampled before the fourth cycle of nivolumab. The clonotype was recovered from a human donor with classical Hodgkin lymphoma. This CDR3 reads CASSISGTHTDTQYF. Written as DNA, the CDR3 is TGTGCCAGCAGCATTAGCGGGACTCACACAGATACGCAGTATTTT.